The rows below give T cell receptor beta chains drawn from one sample of a study of blood T cell repertoires in COVID-19. Data came from immunoSEQ multiplex PCR; TCRdb stores just in-frame clones and leaves some out. This sample has about 60,000 clones, with approximately 82% found just once. Sequencing used peripheral blood. The receptors derive from a man aged 80 or over with acute or convalescent COVID-19. The conserved cysteine and the conserved F or W are not part of the CDR3 here.

J gene: TRBJ2-1
V gene: TRBV7-2
CDR3 protein: ASSLEGLPYNEQF

J gene: TRBJ1-2
V gene: TRBV20-1
CDR3 protein: SASQRGSYGYT

J gene: TRBJ2-5
V gene: TRBV5-1
CDR3 protein: ASSLDSGGYRETQY

J gene: TRBJ2-7
V gene: TRBV6-5
CDR3 protein: ASGYGSSYEQY

J gene: TRBJ2-7
V gene: TRBV19
CDR3 protein: ASSIGGSGAPEQY

J gene: TRBJ2-5
V gene: TRBV2
CDR3 protein: ASSRGTGGQETQY

J gene: TRBJ2-1
V gene: TRBV4-2
CDR3 protein: ASSQDLSSGRRGEQF

J gene: TRBJ2-7
V gene: TRBV6-1
CDR3 protein: ASRSTGTGSYEQY

J gene: TRBJ2-7
V gene: TRBV6-5
CDR3 protein: ASSKPGQGIHEQY

J gene: TRBJ2-4
V gene: TRBV5-1
CDR3 protein: ASSLASGTSGVAKNIQY

J gene: TRBJ2-3
V gene: TRBV19
CDR3 protein: ASTRGTGRVDTQY

J gene: TRBJ2-7
V gene: TRBV5-6
CDR3 protein: ASSLVTGSAYEQY

J gene: TRBJ2-6
V gene: TRBV5-1
CDR3 protein: ASSSAGSGANVLT

J gene: TRBJ2-5
V gene: TRBV5-1
CDR3 protein: ASSSETGGTGETQY